The clone carrying this TCR beta chain was seen a few times. TCRdb's copy holds only in-frame clones and misses some; the assay was immunoSEQ multiplex PCR. The sample consists of roughly 20,000 clones, around 79% of them appearing once. The CDR3 length is 14 residues. The V and J ends lost 5 bases and 3 bases respectively, with 13 bases between them. From germline, CDR1 is MNHEY and CDR2 SMNVEV (reference sequence). This entry is derived from a study of PD-1 blockade in classical Hodgkin lymphoma. Specified time point: cycle 4 day 1 (C4D1), after more than five weeks of nivolumab. Each patient experienced a relapse that followed autologous stem cell transplantation, and brentuximab vedotin exposure varied.

This clonotype was obtained from a human donor with classical Hodgkin lymphoma. The sample was peripheral blood mononuclear cells (PBMCs), taken before the fourth cycle of nivolumab. The chain combines TRBV27 with TRBJ1-1, with D maybe TRBD1 (6 bases). CDR3: CASSRNREDTEAFF. The CDR3 region has the DNA TGTGCCAGCAGTAGGAACAGGGAGGACACTGAAGCTTTCTTT.